A single T cell receptor (beta chain) is shown here with its context. The antigen is not known. Combining a sample-barcoded 5' primer with a J-beta primer mix, a second PCR ran for roughly 7 to 12 cycles. In TCRdb, the 5' RACE reads were re-called with MiXCR into one record per CDR3 protein. The table includes 800,000 to 950,000 distinct CDR3 sequences, around 49% detected once. The source of the sample is a study of blood T cells in healthy people across ages. Peripheral blood samples of around 9.8 milliliters were drawn from each donor. Total RNA extraction produced at least 5.5 micrograms (per sample) for the study. V gave up 2 bases and J gave up 0 bases, with 8 bases separating them. Germline V gene sequence: CDR1 MNHEY, CDR2 SVGAGI. The CDR3 contains 15 residues. Study-wide points: The long-lived group displayed more naive CD4+ cells, plus higher diversity, than the aged donors did.

The chain has TRBV6-5 and TRBJ2-1; a possible D gene is TRBD2 (6 bases). The sample was blood. The origin of this receptor is a man aged 25 to 40 in good health. CDR3 nucleotide sequence: TGTGCCAGCAGTTACGTGGGGGGCTCCTACAATGAGCAGTTCTTC. Its translation: CASSYVGGSYNEQFF.